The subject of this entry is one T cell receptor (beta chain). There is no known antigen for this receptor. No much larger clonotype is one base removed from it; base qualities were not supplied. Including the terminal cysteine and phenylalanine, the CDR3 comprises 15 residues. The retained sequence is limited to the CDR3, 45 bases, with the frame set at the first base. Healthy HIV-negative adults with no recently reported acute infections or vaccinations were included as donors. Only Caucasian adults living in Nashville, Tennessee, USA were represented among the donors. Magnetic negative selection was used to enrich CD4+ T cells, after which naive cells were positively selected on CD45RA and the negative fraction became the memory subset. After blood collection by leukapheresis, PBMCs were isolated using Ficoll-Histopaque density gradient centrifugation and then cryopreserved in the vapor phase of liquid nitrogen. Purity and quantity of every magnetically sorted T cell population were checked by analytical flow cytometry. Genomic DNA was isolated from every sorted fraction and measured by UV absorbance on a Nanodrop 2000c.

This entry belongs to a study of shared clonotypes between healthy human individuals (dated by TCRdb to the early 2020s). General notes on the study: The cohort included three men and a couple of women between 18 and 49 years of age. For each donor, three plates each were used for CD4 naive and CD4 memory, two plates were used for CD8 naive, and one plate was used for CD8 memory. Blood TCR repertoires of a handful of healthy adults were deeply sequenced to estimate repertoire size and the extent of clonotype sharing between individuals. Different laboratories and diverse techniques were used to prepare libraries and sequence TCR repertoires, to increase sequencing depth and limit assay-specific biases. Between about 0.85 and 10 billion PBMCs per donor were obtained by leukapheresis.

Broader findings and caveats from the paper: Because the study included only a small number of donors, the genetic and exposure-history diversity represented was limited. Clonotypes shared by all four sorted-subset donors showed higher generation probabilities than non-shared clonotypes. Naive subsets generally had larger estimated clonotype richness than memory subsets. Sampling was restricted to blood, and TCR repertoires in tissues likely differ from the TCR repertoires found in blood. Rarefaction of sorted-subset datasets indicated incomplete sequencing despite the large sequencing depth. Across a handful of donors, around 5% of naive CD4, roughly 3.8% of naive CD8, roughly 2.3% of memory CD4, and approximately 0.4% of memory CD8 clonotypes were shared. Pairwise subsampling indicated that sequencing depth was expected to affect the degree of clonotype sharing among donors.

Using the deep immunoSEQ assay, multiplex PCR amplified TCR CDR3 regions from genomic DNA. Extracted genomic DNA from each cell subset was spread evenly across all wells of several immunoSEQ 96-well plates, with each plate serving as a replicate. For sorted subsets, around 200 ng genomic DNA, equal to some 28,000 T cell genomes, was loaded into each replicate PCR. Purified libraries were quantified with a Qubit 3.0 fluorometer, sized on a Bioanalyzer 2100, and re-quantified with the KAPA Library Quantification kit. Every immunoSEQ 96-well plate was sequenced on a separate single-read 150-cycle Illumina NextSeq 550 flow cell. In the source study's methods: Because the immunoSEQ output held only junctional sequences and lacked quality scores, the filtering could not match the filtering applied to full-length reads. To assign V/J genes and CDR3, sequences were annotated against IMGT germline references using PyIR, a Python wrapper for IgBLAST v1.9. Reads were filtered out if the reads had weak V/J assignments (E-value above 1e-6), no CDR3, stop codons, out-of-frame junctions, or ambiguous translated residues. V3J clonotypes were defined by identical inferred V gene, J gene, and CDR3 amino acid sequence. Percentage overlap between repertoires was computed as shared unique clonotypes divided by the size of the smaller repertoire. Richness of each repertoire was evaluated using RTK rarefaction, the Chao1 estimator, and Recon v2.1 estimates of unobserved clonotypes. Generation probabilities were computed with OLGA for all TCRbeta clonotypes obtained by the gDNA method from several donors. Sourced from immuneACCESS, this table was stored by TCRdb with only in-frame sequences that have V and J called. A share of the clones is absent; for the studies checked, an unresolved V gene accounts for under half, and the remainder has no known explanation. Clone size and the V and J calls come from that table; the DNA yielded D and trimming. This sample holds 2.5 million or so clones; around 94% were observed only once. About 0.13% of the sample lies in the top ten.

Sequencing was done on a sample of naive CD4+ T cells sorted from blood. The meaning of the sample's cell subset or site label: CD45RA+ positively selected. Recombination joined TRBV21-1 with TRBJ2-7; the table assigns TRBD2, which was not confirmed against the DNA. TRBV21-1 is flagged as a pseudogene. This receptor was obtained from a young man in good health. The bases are TGTGCCAGCAGCAGGGGGAGGTGGGCCACCTACGAGCAGTACTTC. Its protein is CASSRGRWATYEQYF.